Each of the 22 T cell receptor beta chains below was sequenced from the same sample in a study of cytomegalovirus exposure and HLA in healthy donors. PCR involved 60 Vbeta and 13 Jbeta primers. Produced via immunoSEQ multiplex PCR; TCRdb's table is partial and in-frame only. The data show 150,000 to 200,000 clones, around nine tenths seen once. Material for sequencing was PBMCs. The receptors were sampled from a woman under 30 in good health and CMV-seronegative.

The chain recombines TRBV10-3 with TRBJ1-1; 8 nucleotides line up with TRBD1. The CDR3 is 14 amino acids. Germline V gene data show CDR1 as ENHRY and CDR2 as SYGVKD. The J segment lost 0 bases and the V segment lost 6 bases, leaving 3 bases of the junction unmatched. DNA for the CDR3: TGTGCCATCAGCGGACAGGGAATGAACACTGAAGCTTTCTTT. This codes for CAISGQGMNTEAFF.

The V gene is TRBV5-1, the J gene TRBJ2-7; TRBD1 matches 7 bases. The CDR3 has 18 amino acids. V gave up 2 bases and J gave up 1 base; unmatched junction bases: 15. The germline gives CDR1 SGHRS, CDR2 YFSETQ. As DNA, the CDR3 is TGCGCCAGCAGCTTCAATGGGGGTGGGACAGTCCTTTCCTACGAGCAGTACTTC. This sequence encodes CASSFNGGGTVLSYEQYF. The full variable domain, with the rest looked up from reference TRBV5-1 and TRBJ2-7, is KAGVTQTPRYLIKTRGQQVTLSCSPISGHRSVSWYQQTPGQGLQFLFEYFSETQRNKGNFPGRFSGRQFSNSRSEMNVSTLELGDSALYLCASSFNGGGTVLSYEQYFGPGTRLTVT.

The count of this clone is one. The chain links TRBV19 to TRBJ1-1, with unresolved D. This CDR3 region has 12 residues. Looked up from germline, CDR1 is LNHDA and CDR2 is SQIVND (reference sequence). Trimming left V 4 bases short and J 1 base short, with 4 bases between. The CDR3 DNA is TGTGCCAGTAGTAAGCAGAACACTGAAGCTTTCTTT. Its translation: CASSKQNTEAFF.

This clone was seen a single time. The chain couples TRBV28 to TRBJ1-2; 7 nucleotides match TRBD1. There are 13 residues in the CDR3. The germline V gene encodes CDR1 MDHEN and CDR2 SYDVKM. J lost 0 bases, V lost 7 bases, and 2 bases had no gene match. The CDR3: CASTGQTNYGYTF. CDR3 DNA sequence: TGTGCCAGCACGGGACAGACTAACTATGGCTACACCTTC.

CDR3: CASSPLAGGVRNEQYF. The CDR3 bases are TGTGCCAGCAGCCCGCTGGCGGGAGGAGTGAGGAACGAGCAGTACTTC. The J gene is TRBJ2-7, the V gene TRBV7-6; 8 bases line up with TRBD2. V dropped 5 bases and J dropped 5; count of bases not matched to a gene: 14. The CDR3 is made up of 16 amino acids. The germline V gene encodes CDR1 SGHVS and CDR2 FNYEAQ.

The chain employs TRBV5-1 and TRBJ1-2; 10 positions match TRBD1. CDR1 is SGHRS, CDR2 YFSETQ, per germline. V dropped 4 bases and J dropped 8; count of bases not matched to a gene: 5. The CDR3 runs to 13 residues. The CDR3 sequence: CASSVDRGQGYTF. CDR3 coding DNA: TGCGCCAGCAGCGTAGACAGGGGGCAAGGCTACACCTTC.

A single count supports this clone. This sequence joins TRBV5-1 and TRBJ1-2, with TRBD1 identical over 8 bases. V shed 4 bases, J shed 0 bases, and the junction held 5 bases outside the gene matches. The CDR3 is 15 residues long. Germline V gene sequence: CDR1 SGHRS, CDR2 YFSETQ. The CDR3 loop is CASSIGDRPNYGYTF. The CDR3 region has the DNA TGCGCCAGCAGCATAGGGGACAGGCCTAACTATGGCTACACCTTC.

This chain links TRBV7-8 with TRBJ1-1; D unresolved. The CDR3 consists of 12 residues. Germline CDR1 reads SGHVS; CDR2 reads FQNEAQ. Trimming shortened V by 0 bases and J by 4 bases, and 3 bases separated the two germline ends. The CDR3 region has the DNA TGTGCCAGCAGCTTAGCAGCCACTGAAGCTTTCTTT. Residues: CASSLAATEAFF.

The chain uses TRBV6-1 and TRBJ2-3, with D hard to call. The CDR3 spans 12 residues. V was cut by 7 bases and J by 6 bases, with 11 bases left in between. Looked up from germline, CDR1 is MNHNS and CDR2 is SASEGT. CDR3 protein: CASMERRDTQYF. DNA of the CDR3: TGTGCCAGCATGGAGCGACGGGATACGCAGTATTTT.

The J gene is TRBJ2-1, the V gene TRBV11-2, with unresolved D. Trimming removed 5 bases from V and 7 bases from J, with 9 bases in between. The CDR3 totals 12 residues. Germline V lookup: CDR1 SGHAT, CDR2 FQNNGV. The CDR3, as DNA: TGTGCCAGCAGCCCTTCCGGGAATGAGCAGTTCTTC. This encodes CASSPSGNEQFF.

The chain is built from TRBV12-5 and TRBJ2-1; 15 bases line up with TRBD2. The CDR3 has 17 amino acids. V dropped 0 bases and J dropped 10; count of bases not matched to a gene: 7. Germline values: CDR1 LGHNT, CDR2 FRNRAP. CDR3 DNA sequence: TGTGCTAGTGGTTTGGTACGGACTAGCGGGGGGGCGGGGGAGCAGTTCTTC. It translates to CASGLVRTSGGAGEQFF.

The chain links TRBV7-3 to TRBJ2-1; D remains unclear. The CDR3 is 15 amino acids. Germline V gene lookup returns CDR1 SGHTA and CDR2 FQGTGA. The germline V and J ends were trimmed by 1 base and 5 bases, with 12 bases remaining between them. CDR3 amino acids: CASSLIQQSHNEQFF. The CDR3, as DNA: TGTGCCAGCAGCTTAATTCAACAGAGCCACAATGAGCAGTTCTTC. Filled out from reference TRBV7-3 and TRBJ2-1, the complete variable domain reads GAGVSQTPSNKVTEKGKYVELRCDPISGHTALYWYRQSLGQGPEFLIYFQGTGAADDSGLPNDRFFAVRPEGSVSTLKIQRTERGDSAVYLCASSLIQQSHNEQFFGPGTRLTVL.

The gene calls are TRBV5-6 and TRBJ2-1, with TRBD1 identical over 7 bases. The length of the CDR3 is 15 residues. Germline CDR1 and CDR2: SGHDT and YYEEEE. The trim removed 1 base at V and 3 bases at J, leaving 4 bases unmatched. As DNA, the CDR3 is TGTGCCAGCAGCTTGAGGGGGCCCTTCTACAATGAGCAGTTCTTC. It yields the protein CASSLRGPFYNEQFF.

In DNA form, the CDR3 reads TGTGCCAGCTCCGAGCGGGAGGGCCCCCACGAGCAGTACTTC. Amino acids: CASSEREGPHEQYF. The V gene is TRBV6-1, the J gene TRBJ2-7, with 10 bases identical to TRBD2. Germline CDR1 and CDR2: MNHNS and SASEGT. With 8 bases clipped from V and 5 bases from J, the junction kept 9 bases outside the gene matches. The CDR3 runs 14 residues.

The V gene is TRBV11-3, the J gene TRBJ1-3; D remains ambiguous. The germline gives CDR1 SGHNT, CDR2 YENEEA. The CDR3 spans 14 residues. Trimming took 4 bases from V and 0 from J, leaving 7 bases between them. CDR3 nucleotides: TGTGCCAGCAGCTCTAGGTCCTCTGGAAACACCATATATTTT. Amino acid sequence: CASSSRSSGNTIYF.

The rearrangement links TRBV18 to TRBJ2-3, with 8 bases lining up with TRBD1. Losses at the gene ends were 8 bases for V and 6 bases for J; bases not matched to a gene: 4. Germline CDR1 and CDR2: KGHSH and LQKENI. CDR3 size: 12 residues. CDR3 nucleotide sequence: TGTGCCAGCGCCAGGGGGCGCGATACGCAGTATTTT. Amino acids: CASARGRDTQYF.

The CDR3 protein is CASSLGLTGILHF. CDR3 nucleotides: TGTGCCAGCAGCTTAGGTCTTACAGGAATACTCCACTTT. The chain has TRBV13 and TRBJ1-6; tentative D call: TRBD1 (5 bases). Germline lookup yields CDR1 PRHDT and CDR2 FYEKMQ (reference sequence). The V end was cut by 0 bases, the J end by 16 bases, with 13 bases between. The CDR3 is 13 residues long.

The CDR3 nucleotides are TGTGCCATCAGTGAGCAGGGGGGATTCTCCGGCTACACCTTC. Amino acid sequence: CAISEQGGFSGYTF. V usage is TRBV10-3 and J usage is TRBJ1-2; 7 bases are a match to TRBD1. Germline values: CDR1 ENHRY, CDR2 SYGVKD. Unmatched junction bases numbered 8, after V lost 2 bases and J lost 8 bases. This CDR3 contains 14 residues.

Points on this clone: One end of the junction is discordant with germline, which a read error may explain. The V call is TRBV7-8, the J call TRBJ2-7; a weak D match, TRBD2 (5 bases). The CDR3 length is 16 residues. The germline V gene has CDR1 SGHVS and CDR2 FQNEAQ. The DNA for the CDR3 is TGTGCCAGCAGCTCTCCGTTCGATAAAGGAGACTACGGGCAGTACTTC. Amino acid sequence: CASSSPFDKGDYGQYF.

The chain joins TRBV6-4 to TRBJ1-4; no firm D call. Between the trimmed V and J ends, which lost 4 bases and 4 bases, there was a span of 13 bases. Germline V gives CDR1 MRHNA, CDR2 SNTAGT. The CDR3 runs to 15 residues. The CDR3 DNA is TGTGCCAGCAGTGCCGCTGGGGAGGGTAATGAAAAACTGTTTTTT. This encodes CASSAAGEGNEKLFF.

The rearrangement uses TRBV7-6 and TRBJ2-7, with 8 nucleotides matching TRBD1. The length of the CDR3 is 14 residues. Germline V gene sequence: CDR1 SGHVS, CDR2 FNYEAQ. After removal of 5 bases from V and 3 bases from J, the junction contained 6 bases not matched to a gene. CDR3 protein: CASSLGQGVYEQYF. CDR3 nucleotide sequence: TGTGCCAGCAGCCTCGGACAGGGAGTCTACGAGCAGTACTTC.

CDR3: CASSPSGVGEFF. Written as DNA, the CDR3 is TGTGCCAGCAGCCCTAGCGGGGTAGGGGAGTTCTTC. The chain joins TRBV7-2 to TRBJ2-1; 9 nucleotides agree with TRBD2. V gave up 5 bases and J gave up 14 bases; unmatched junction bases: 7. Germline loops: CDR1 SGHTA, CDR2 FQGNSA. CDR3 size: 12 residues.